What follows are 6 T cell receptor beta chains derived from one specimen sequenced in a study of beta chain features in type 1 diabetes. The isolated RNA, all of it, was reverse transcribed, so expressed TCRB transcripts were what got sequenced. Method: immunoSEQ multiplex PCR; TCRdb's copy keeps in-frame clones and lacks some. The sample has approximately 18,000 clones; approximately 50% are singletons. The sequencing sample was made of stem cell memory CD4+ T cells from blood. The source is a man aged 18 to 29 in good health.

J is TRBJ2-1 and V is TRBV20-1; D unresolved. The CDR3 contains 11 residues. The germline CDR1 and CDR2 sequences are DFQATT and SNEGSKA (reference sequence). The V and J ends lost 3 bases and 9 bases respectively, with 9 bases between them. CDR3 sequence (DNA): TGCAGTGCTAGGATTATGGCTGAGCAGTTCTTC. Translated, it gives CSARIMAEQFF.

This clone was detected only a few times. CDR3 DNA: TGTGCCAGCAGCTCCGGACAGGGCCACACAGATACGCAGTATTTT. Protein sequence: CASSSGQGHTDTQYF. The chain has TRBV7-9 and TRBJ2-3; 8 bases match TRBD1. Germline CDR1 is SEHNR and CDR2 is FQNEAQ (reference sequence). V lost 4 bases, J lost 2 bases, and 5 bases stayed unmatched. The CDR3 sequence is 15 residues long.

This clone was found a few times. The V gene is TRBV6-6, the J gene TRBJ2-5; D possibly corresponds to TRBD1 (5 bases). Germline-derived CDR1 and CDR2 are MNHNY and SVGAGI (reference sequence). The CDR3 is 16 amino acids. Trimming pared 2 bases from V and 2 bases from J, leaving 15 bases between. The CDR3 DNA is TGTGCCAGCAGTTACGACAGCCGCTTGGCACAAGAGACCCAGTACTTC. Translation gives CASSYDSRLAQETQYF.

This chain joins TRBV9 and TRBJ2-5, with D tentatively TRBD1 (6 bases). CDR3 length equals 16 residues. The germline gives CDR1 SGDLS, CDR2 YYNGEE. V dropped 0 bases and J dropped 2 bases, with 14 bases sitting between them. The CDR3 bases are TGTGCCAGCAGCGTAGCAGCGGACAGACTACAAGAGACCCAGTACTTC. Translating it yields CASSVAADRLQETQYF.

The rearrangement joins TRBV5-1 to TRBJ2-5; possible D gene TRBD1, 6 bases. The CDR3 has 17 amino acids. Trimming took off 2 bases at V and 2 bases at J, with 19 bases between the two ends. Germline V gene lookup returns CDR1 SGHRS and CDR2 YFSETQ. CDR3: CASSLGDGGQSQETQYF. DNA for the CDR3: TGCGCCAGCAGCTTAGGGGACGGAGGACAGTCACAAGAGACCCAGTACTTC.

The J gene is TRBJ1-5, the V gene TRBV7-9; a weak D match, TRBD1 (6 bases). Trimming took 4 bases from V and 6 from J, leaving 13 bases between them. Germline values: CDR1 SEHNR, CDR2 FQNEAQ (reference sequence). There are 14 residues in the CDR3. The CDR3 spells CASSSQGGIQPQHF. The CDR3, as DNA: TGTGCCAGCAGCTCACAGGGAGGGATTCAGCCCCAGCATTTT.